This T cell receptor beta chain was retrieved from a study of blood T cell repertoires in COVID-19. The wider study: Material from acute and convalescent COVID-19 was sourced from the United States, Italy and Spain.

Participants were placed into cohorts based on the clinical history they reported. The CDR3 covers 13 residues. Germline loops: CDR1 KGHSH, CDR2 LQKENI. Trimming stripped 3 bases from V and 6 bases from J, with 11 bases between. Original processing notes: Estimation of nucleated cell counts was performed using reference gene primer amplification. Profiled with immunoSEQ multiplex PCR; TCRdb holds only in-frame clones, not every one. V and J calls and clone size come straight from that table; D and trimming were deduced from the DNA. The sample holds 390,000 or so clones, around 86% seen once. The J gene is TRBJ1-2, the V gene TRBV18, with D perhaps matching TRBD1 (5 bases). This TCR came from a woman aged 45-59 years who had recovered from COVID-19. The sequenced sample was PBMCs or T cells enriched from blood (not recorded which). For the CDR3, the DNA is TGTGCCAGCTCACCGGGGGGTATAGATGGCTACACCTTC. The encoded protein is CASSPGGIDGYTF.